This record looks at one TCR beta chain sequence and its context. Its specificity is unknown. RNA in amounts of roughly 0.5 to 1 ug was reverse transcribed with random hexamers. The authors amplified TCR beta CDR3 across 54 Vbeta and 13 Jbeta using immunoSEQ multiplex PCR. TCRdb re-derived calls from the immunoSEQ multiplex PCR reads in MiXCR, one entry per CDR3 protein. The data hold about 82,000 distinct CDR3 sequences, with about 96% observed a single time. These data originate in a study of CD8 T cells in Susac syndrome. Looking at the study overall: Active disease was present in about 6 of the sequenced Susac syndrome patients, whereas 8 or 9 of them were in remission. Patients with Susac syndrome, at blood draw, were therapy-naive, on corticosteroids, or on intravenous immunoglobulin alone. Points from the study as a whole: CD8+ clones in Susac expanded most in TEMRA cells and active patients.

V gave up 7 bases and J gave up 2 bases; unmatched junction bases: 12. Per germline, CDR1 GTSNPN and CDR2 SVGIG (reference sequence). CDR3 size: 17 residues. The gene calls are TRBV30 and TRBJ2-6, with TRBD1 matching 9 bases. This clonotype originated in a human donor with Susac syndrome. The sample comprised CD8+ T cells from PBMCs. CDR3 region: CASSDRTGGAGANVLTF. The CDR3 DNA follows: TGTGCCTCCTCTGATCGTACAGGGGGCGCTGGGGCCAACGTCCTGACTTTC.